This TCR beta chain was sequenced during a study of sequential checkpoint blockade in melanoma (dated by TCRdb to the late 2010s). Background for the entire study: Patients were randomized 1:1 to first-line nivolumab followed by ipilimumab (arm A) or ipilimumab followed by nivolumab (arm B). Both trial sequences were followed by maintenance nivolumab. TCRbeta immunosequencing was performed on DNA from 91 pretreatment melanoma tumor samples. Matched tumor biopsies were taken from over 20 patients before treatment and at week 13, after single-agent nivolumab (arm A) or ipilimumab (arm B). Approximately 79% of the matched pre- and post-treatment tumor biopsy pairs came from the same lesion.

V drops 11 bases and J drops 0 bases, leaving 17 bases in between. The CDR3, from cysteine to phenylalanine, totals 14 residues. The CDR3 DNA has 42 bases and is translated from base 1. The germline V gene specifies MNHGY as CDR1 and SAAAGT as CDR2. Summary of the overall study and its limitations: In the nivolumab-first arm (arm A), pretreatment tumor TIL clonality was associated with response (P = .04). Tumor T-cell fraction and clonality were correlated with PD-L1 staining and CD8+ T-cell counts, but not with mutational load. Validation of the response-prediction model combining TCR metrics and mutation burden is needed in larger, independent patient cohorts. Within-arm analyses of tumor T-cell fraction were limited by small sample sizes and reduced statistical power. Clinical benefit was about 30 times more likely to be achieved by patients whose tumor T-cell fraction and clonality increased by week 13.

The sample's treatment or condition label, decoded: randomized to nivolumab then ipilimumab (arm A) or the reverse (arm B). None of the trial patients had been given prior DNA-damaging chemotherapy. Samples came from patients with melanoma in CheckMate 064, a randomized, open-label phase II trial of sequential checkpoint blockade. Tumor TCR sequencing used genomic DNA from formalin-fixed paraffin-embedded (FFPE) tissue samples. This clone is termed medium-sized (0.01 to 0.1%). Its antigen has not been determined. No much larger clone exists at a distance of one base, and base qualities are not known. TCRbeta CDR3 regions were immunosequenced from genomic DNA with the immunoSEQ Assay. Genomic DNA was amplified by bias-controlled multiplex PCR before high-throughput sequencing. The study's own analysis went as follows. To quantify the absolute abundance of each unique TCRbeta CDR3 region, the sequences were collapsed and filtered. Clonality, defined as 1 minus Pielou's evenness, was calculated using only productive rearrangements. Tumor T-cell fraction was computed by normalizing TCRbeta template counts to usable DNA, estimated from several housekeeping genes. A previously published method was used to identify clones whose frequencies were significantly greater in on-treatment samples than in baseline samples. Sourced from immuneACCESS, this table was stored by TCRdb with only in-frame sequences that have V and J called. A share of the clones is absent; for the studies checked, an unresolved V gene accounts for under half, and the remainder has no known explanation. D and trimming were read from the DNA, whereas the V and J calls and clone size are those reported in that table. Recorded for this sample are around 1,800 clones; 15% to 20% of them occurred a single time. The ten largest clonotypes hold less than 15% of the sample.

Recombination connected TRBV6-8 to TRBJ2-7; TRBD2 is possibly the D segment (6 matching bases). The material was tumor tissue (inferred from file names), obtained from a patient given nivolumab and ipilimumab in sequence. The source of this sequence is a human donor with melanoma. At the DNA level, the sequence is TGTGCCTCCGCGGGGACGGCAAGCTCCTACGAGCAGTACTTC. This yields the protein CASAGTASSYEQYF.